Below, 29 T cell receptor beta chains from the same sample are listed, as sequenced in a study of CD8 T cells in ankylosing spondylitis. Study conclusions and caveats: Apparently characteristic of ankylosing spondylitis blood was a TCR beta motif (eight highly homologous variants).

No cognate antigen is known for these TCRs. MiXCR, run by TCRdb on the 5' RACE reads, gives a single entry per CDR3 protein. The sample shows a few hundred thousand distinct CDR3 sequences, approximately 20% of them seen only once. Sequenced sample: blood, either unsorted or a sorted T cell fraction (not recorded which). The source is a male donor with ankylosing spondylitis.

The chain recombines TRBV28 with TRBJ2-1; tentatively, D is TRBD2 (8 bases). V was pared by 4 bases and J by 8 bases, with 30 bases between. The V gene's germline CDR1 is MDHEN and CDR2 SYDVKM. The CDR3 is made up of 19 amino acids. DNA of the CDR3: TGTGCCAGCAGTTCCCCGACAGGGCTGCCCAGCGGGAGTTGGGATGAGCAGTTCTTC. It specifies CASSSPTGLPSGSWDEQFF.

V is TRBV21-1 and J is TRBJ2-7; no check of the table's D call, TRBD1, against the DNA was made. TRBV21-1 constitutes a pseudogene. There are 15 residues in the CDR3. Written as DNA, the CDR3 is TGTGCCAGCACCCCCGGTAGGACCGCATGTCAGGAGCAGTACTTC. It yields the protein CASTPGRTACQEQYF.

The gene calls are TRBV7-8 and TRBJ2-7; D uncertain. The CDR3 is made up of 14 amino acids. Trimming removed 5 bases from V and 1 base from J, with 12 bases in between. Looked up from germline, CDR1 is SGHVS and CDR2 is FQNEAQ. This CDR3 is CASSPETFSYEQYF. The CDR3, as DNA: TGTGCCAGCAGCCCGGAGACATTTTCCTACGAGCAGTACTTC.

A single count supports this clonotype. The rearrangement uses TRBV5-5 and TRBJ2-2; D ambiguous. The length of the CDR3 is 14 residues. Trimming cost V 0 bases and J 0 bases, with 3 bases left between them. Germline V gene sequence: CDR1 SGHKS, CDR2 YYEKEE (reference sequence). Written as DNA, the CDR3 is TGTGCCAGCAGCTTGGTTACGAACACCGGGGAGCTGTTTTTT. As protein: CASSLVTNTGELFF.

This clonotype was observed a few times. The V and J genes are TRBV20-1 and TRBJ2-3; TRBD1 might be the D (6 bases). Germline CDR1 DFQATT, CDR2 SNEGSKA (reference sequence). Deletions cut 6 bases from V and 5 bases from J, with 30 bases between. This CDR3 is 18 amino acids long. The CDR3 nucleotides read TGCAGTGCAGAACCCCGGTCTCTTCAAATAGGGGGAGTAGATACGCAGTATTTT. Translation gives CSAEPRSLQIGGVDTQYF.

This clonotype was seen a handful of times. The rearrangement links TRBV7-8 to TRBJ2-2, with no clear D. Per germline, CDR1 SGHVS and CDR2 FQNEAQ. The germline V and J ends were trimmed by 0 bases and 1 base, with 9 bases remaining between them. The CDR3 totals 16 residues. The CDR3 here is CASSLAGFGNTGELFF. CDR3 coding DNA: TGTGCCAGCAGCTTAGCAGGGTTCGGGAACACCGGGGAGCTGTTTTTT.

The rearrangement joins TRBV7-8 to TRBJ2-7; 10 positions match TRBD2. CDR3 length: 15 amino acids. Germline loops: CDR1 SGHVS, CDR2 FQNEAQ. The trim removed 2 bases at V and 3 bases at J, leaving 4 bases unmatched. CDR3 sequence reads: CASSLLERGGYEQYF. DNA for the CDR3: TGTGCCAGCAGCTTATTGGAGCGGGGGGGCTACGAGCAGTACTTC.

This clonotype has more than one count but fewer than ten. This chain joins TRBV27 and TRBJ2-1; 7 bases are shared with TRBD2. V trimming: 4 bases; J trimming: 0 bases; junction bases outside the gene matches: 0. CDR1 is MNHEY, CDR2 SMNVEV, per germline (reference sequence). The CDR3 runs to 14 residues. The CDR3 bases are TGTGCCAGCAGTTGGGACTACTCCTACAATGAGCAGTTCTTC. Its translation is CASSWDYSYNEQFF.

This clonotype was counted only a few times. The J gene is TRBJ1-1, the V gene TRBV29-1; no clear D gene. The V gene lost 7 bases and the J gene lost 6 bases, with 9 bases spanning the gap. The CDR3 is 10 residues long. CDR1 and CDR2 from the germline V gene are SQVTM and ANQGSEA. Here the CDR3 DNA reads TGCAGCGCAGCCTTCCCTGAAGCTTTCTTT. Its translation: CSAAFPEAFF.

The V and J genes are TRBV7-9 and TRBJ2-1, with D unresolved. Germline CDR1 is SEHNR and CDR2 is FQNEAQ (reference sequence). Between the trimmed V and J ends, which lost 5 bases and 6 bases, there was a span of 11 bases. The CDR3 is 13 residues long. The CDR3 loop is CASSLHSVNEQFF. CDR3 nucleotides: TGTGCCAGCAGCCTTCACTCTGTCAATGAGCAGTTCTTC. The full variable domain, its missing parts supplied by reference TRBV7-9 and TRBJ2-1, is DTGVSQNPRHKITKRGQNVTFRCDPISEHNRLYWYRQTLGQGPEFLTYFQNEAQLEKSRLLSDRFSAERPKGSFSTLEIQRTEQGDSAMYLCASSLHSVNEQFFGPGTRLTVL.

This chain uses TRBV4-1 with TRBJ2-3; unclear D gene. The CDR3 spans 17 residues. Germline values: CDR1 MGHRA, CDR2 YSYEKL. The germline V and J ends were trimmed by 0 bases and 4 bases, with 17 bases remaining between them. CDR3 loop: CASSQEVLLEFADTQYF. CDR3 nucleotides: TGCGCCAGCAGCCAAGAGGTGCTGTTGGAGTTCGCAGATACGCAGTATTTT.

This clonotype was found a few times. CDR3 in DNA: TGTGCCAGCAGCCAAAAATTAGAGGGTCACACTGAAGCTTTCTTT. Its translation is CASSQKLEGHTEAFF. The rearrangement uses TRBV14 and TRBJ1-1; D remains ambiguous. This CDR3 has 15 residues. Germline V lookup: CDR1 SGHDN, CDR2 FVKESK. Between the trimmed V and J ends, which lost 2 bases and 3 bases, there was a span of 13 bases.

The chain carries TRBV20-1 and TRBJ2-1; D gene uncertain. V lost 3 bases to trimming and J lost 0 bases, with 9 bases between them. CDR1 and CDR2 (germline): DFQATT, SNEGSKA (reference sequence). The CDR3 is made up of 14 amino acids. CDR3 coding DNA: TGCAGTGCTAGGATCCTTAGCTCCTACAATGAGCAGTTCTTC. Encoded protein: CSARILSSYNEQFF.

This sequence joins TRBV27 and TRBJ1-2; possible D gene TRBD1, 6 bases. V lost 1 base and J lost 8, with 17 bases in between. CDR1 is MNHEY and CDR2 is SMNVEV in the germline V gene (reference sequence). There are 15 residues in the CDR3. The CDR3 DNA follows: TGTGCCAGCAGTTTATGGGGGCATGAGAGCGGGGGCTACACCTTC. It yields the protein CASSLWGHESGGYTF.

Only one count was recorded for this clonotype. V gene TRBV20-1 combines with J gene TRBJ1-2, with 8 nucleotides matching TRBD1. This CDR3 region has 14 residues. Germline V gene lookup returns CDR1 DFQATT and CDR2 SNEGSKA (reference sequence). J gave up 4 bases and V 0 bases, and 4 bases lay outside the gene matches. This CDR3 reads CSARDQGAGYGYTF. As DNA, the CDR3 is TGCAGTGCTAGAGATCAGGGGGCGGGCTATGGCTACACCTTC.

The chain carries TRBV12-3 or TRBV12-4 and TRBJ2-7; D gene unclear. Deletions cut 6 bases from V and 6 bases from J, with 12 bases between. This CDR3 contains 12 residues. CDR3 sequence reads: CASSGTAGEQYF. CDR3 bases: TGTGCCAGCAGCGGAACAGCCGGCGAGCAGTACTTC.

The CDR3 here is CASSQGPFTDTQYF. CDR3 nucleotide sequence: TGTGCCAGCAGCCAGGGCCCCTTTACAGATACGCAGTATTTT. V gene TRBV3-1 combines with J gene TRBJ2-3; unclear D gene. The germline CDR1 and CDR2 sequences are LGHDT and YNNKEL (reference sequence). Trimming stripped 3 bases from V and 3 bases from J, with 10 bases between. The CDR3 is 14 residues long.

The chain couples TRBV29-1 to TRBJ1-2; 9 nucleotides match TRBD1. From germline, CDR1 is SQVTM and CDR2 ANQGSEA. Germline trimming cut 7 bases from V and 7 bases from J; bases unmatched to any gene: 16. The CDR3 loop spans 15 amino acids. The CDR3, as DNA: TGCAGCGCCGAAGACGGACAGGGGATTTCGCGTGGCTACACCTTC. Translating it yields CSAEDGQGISRGYTF.

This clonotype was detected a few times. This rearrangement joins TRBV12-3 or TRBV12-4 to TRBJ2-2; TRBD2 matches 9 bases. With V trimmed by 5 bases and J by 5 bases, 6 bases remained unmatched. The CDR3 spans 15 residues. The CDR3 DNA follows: TGTGCCAGCAGTCCTAGCGGGGCGGGGACCGGGGAGCTGTTTTTT. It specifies CASSPSGAGTGELFF.

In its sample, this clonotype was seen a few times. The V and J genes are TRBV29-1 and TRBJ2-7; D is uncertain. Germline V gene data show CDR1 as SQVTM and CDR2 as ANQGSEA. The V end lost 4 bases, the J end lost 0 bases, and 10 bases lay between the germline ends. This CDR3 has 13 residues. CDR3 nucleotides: TGCAGCGTTGCATGGTCCAGCTCCTACGAGCAGTACTTC. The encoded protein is CSVAWSSSYEQYF.

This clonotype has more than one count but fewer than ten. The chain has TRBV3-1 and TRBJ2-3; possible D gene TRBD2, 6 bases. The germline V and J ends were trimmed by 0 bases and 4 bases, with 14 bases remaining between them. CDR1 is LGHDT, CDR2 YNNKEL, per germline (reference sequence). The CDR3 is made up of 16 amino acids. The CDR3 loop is CASSQDFASVPDTQYF. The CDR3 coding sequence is TGTGCCAGCAGCCAAGATTTCGCTAGCGTCCCAGATACGCAGTATTTT.

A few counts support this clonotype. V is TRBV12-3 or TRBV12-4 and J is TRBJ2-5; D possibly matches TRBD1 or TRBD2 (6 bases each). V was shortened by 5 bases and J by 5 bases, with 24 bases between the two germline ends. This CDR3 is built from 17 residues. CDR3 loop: CASSGRSSGGPSETQYF. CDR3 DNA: TGTGCCAGCAGTGGTCGGTCCTCTGGGGGGCCGAGCGAGACCCAGTACTTC.

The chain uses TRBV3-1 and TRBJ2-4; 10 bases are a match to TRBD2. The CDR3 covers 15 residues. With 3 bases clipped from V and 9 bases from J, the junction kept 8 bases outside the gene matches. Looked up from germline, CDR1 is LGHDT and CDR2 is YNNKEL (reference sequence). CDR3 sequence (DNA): TGTGCCAGCAGCCAGTTAGCGGGAGGCGGAGGCATTCAGTACTTC. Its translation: CASSQLAGGGGIQYF.

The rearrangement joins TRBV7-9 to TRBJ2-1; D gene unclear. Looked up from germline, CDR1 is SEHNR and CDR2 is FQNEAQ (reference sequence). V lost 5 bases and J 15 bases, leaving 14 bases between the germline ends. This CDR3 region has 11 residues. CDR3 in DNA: TGTGCCAGCAGCCCCCCCCTTCCCCCGTTCTTC. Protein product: CASSPPLPPFF.

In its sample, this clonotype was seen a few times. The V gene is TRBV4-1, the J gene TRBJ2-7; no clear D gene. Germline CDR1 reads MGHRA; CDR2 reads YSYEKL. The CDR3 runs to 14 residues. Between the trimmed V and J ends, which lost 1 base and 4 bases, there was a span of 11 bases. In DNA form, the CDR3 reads TGCGCCAGCAGCCAAGGGGATGACACGTACGAGCAGTACTTC. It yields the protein CASSQGDDTYEQYF.

The CDR3 region is CASRNTGTGGDEQFF. CDR3 DNA sequence: TGTGCCAGCAGAAACACCGGGACAGGGGGAGATGAGCAGTTCTTC. The chain has TRBV4-2 and TRBJ2-1; 11 nucleotides align to TRBD1. With V trimmed by 6 bases and J by 8 bases, 9 bases remained unmatched. In germline, CDR1 is LGHNA, CDR2 YNFKEQ. There are 15 residues in the CDR3.

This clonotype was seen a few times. CDR3 amino acids: CASSQGGGLEQYF. Written as DNA, the CDR3 is TGTGCCAGCAGTCAAGGTGGGGGGCTCGAGCAGTACTTC. This chain connects TRBV27 to TRBJ2-7, with D possibly called TRBD1 or TRBD2 (6 bases each). Trimming left V 5 bases short and J 6 bases short, with 14 bases between. Germline V lookup: CDR1 MNHEY, CDR2 SMNVEV (reference sequence). This CDR3 region has 13 residues.

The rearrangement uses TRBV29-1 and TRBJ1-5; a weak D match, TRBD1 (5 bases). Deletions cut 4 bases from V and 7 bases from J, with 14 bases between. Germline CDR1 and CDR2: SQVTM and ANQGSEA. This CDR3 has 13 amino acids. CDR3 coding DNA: TGCAGCGTTGCTCCTACCAGGGACCAGCCCCAGCATTTT. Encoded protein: CSVAPTRDQPQHF.

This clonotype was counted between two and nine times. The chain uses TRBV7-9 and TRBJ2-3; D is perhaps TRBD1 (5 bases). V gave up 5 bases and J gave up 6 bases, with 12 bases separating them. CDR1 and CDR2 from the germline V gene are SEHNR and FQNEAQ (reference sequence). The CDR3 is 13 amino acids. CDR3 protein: CASSPDIADTQYF. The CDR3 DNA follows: TGTGCCAGCAGCCCGGACATCGCCGATACGCAGTATTTT.